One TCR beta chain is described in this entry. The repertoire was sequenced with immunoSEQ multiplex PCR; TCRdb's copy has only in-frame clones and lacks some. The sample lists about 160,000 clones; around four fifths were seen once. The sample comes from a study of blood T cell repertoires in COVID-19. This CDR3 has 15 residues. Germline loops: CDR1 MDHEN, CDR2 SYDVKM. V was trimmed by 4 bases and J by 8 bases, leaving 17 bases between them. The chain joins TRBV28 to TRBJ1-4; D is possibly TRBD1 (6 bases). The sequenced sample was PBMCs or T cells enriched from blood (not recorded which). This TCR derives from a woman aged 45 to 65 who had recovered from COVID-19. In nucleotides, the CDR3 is TGTGCCAGCAGTTCCCGAACAGGGTTCGGGGAAAAACTGTTTTTT. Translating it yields CASSSRTGFGEKLFF.